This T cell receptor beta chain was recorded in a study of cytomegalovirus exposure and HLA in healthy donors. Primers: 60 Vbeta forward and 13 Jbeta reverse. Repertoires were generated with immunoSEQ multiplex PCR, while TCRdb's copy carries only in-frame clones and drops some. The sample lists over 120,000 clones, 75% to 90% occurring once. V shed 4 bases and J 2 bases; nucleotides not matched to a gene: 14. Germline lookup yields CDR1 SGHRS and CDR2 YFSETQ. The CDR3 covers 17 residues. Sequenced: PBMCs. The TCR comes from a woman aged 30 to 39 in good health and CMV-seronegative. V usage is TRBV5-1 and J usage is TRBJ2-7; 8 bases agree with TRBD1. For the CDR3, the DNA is TGCGCCAGCAGCCCTGCGTTTTCAGGGGGCAATCCCTACGAGCAGTACTTC. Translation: CASSPAFSGGNPYEQYF. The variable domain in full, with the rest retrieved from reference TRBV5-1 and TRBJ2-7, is KAGVTQTPRYLIKTRGQQVTLSCSPISGHRSVSWYQQTPGQGLQFLFEYFSETQRNKGNFPGRFSGRQFSNSRSEMNVSTLELGDSALYLCASSPAFSGGNPYEQYFGPGTRLTVT.